A selection of T cell receptor beta chains follows, all from one sample in a study of HIV-infected patients and healthy controls. TCRdb re-called the 5' RACE reads through MiXCR, storing one row per CDR3 protein. Among several thousand distinct CDR3 sequences listed, about 9.4% were seen once. The sample was blood, taken before antiretroviral therapy. These receptors were obtained from an adult with HIV infection. Both conserved end residues are part of each CDR3. Each record gives: D gene, clone size, J gene, V gene, CDR3 length, CDR3 protein, CDR3 DNA. The D gene is left open where the match is weak. The listing skips clone size in some rows; elsewhere it reads once, few, many or a size class.

d_call: TRBD1
clone_size: -
j_call: TRBJ2-1
v_call: TRBV5-1
cdr3_length: 15
cdr3_aa: CASKPETGGYQEQFF
cdr3_nt: TGCGCCAGCAAACCGGAGACAGGGGGCTATCAGGAGCAGTTCTTC

d_call: TRBD2
clone_size: many
j_call: TRBJ2-7
v_call: TRBV7-3
cdr3_length: 15
cdr3_aa: CASSPLGGGSYEQYF
cdr3_nt: TGTGCCAGCAGCCCTCTGGGGGGGGGCTCCTACGAGCAGTACTTC

d_call: -
clone_size: -
j_call: TRBJ2-2
v_call: TRBV12-3/TRBV12-4
cdr3_length: 14
cdr3_aa: CASGPPGNTGELFF
cdr3_nt: TGTGCCAGCGGCCCCCCGGGGAACACCGGGGAGCTGTTTTTT

d_call: TRBD2
clone_size: -
j_call: TRBJ2-3
v_call: TRBV7-6
cdr3_length: 14
cdr3_aa: CASSLVAGEDTQYF
cdr3_nt: TGTGCCAGCAGCTTAGTGGCGGGAGAAGATACGCAGTATTTT

d_call: -
clone_size: many
j_call: TRBJ2-7
v_call: TRBV3-1
cdr3_length: 15
cdr3_aa: CASSQHIDGTYEQYF
cdr3_nt: TGTGCCAGCAGCCAACACATCGACGGAACCTACGAGCAGTACTTC

d_call: -
clone_size: medium-sized
j_call: TRBJ1-6
v_call: TRBV12-3/TRBV12-4
cdr3_length: 16
cdr3_aa: CASSLGAGNLFPPLHF
cdr3_nt: TGTGCCAGCAGTTTAGGAGCCGGGAACCTTTTTCCACCCCTCCACTTT

d_call: -
clone_size: many
j_call: TRBJ2-5
v_call: TRBV6-5
cdr3_length: 14
cdr3_aa: CASSYSGRRETQYF
cdr3_nt: TGTGCCAGCAGTTACTCAGGGCGGCGAGAGACCCAGTACTTC

d_call: TRBD1
clone_size: medium-sized
j_call: TRBJ1-3
v_call: TRBV20-1
cdr3_length: 13
cdr3_aa: CSASWQGANTIYF
cdr3_nt: TGCAGTGCTAGTTGGCAGGGGGCGAACACCATATATTTT

d_call: TRBD1
clone_size: few
j_call: TRBJ1-2
v_call: TRBV6-5
cdr3_length: 15
cdr3_aa: CASSYSRDRVNGYTF
cdr3_nt: TGTGCCAGCAGTTACTCGAGGGACAGGGTAAATGGCTACACCTTC

d_call: -
clone_size: many
j_call: TRBJ2-7
v_call: TRBV2
cdr3_length: 13
cdr3_aa: CASRRTSDGEQYF
cdr3_nt: TGTGCCAGCAGACGGACATCGGACGGGGAGCAGTACTTC

d_call: -
clone_size: medium-sized
j_call: TRBJ1-1
v_call: TRBV20-1
cdr3_length: 12
cdr3_aa: CSAGLLNTEAFF
cdr3_nt: TGCAGTGCCGGACTGTTGAACACTGAAGCTTTCTTT

d_call: -
clone_size: medium-sized
j_call: TRBJ2-1
v_call: TRBV20-1
cdr3_length: 10
cdr3_aa: CSALNNEQFF
cdr3_nt: TGCAGTGCTCTCAACAATGAGCAGTTCTTC

d_call: -
clone_size: medium-sized
j_call: TRBJ1-1
v_call: TRBV7-2
cdr3_length: 14
cdr3_aa: CASSLDPRNTEAFF
cdr3_nt: TGTGCCAGCAGCTTAGACCCCAGGAACACTGAAGCTTTCTTT

d_call: -
clone_size: medium-sized
j_call: TRBJ2-7
v_call: TRBV7-2
cdr3_length: 11
cdr3_aa: CASTRGYEQYF
cdr3_nt: TGTGCCAGTACCCGGGGCTACGAGCAGTACTTC

d_call: -
clone_size: many
j_call: TRBJ2-1
v_call: TRBV19
cdr3_length: 15
cdr3_aa: CASSIGVSADNEQFF
cdr3_nt: TGTGCCAGTAGTATCGGGGTTTCGGCGGACAATGAGCAGTTCTTC

d_call: TRBD2
clone_size: -
j_call: TRBJ2-1
v_call: TRBV27
cdr3_length: 16
cdr3_aa: CASSPYLAGGPPEQFF
cdr3_nt: TGTGCCAGCAGTCCCTATTTAGCGGGAGGGCCTCCTGAGCAGTTCTTC

d_call: TRBD1
clone_size: few
j_call: TRBJ2-2
v_call: TRBV6-5
cdr3_length: 14
cdr3_aa: CARGGTGGPGELFF
cdr3_nt: TGTGCCAGAGGCGGGACAGGGGGACCCGGGGAGCTGTTTTTT

d_call: TRBD1
clone_size: medium-sized
j_call: TRBJ2-4
v_call: TRBV6-1
cdr3_length: 14
cdr3_aa: CASSETRGRDIQYF
cdr3_nt: TGTGCCAGCAGTGAAACCAGGGGGCGAGACATTCAGTACTTC

d_call: -
clone_size: many
j_call: TRBJ2-1
v_call: TRBV7-8
cdr3_length: 16
cdr3_aa: CASSSHGDLSYNEQFF
cdr3_nt: TGTGCCAGCAGCTCCCACGGGGACCTCTCCTACAATGAGCAGTTCTTC

d_call: -
clone_size: -
j_call: TRBJ2-7
v_call: TRBV30
cdr3_length: 13
cdr3_aa: CAWSVGGPYEQYF
cdr3_nt: TGTGCCTGGAGTGTAGGAGGACCCTACGAGCAGTACTTC

d_call: -
clone_size: many
j_call: TRBJ1-2
v_call: TRBV30
cdr3_length: 16
cdr3_aa: CAWKTPGPETNYGYTF
cdr3_nt: TGTGCCTGGAAAACTCCTGGGCCTGAAACTAACTATGGCTACACCTTC

d_call: -
clone_size: many
j_call: TRBJ1-2
v_call: TRBV12-3/TRBV12-4
cdr3_length: 12
cdr3_aa: CASSLANYGYTF
cdr3_nt: TGTGCCAGCAGTTTGGCTAACTATGGCTACACCTTC

d_call: TRBD2
clone_size: medium-sized
j_call: TRBJ2-5
v_call: TRBV10-3
cdr3_length: 16
cdr3_aa: CAISESIAAGEETQYF
cdr3_nt: TGTGCCATCAGTGAGTCGATTGCGGCGGGGGAAGAGACCCAGTACTTC

d_call: TRBD2
clone_size: -
j_call: TRBJ2-7
v_call: TRBV6-6
cdr3_length: 14
cdr3_aa: CASRGWSSGLEQYF
cdr3_nt: TGTGCCAGCAGGGGGTGGAGTAGCGGGCTCGAGCAGTACTTC

d_call: TRBD2
clone_size: medium-sized
j_call: TRBJ2-1
v_call: TRBV15
cdr3_length: 13
cdr3_aa: CATRTSGYNEQFF
cdr3_nt: TGTGCCACCAGGACTAGCGGATACAATGAGCAGTTCTTC

d_call: TRBD2
clone_size: medium-sized
j_call: TRBJ2-7
v_call: TRBV20-1
cdr3_length: 15
cdr3_aa: CSASKPSGGAFEQYF
cdr3_nt: TGCAGTGCTAGCAAACCAAGCGGGGGGGCCTTCGAGCAGTACTTC

d_call: -
clone_size: medium-sized
j_call: TRBJ1-5
v_call: TRBV20-1
cdr3_length: 13
cdr3_aa: CSAREVGGQPQHF
cdr3_nt: TGCAGTGCTAGAGAGGTCGGGGGTCAGCCCCAGCATTTT

d_call: -
clone_size: medium-sized
j_call: TRBJ2-5
v_call: TRBV27
cdr3_length: 14
cdr3_aa: CASSPLTGQETQYF
cdr3_nt: TGTGCCAGCAGTCCCCTGACAGGTCAAGAGACCCAGTACTTC

d_call: -
clone_size: medium-sized
j_call: TRBJ2-5
v_call: TRBV15
cdr3_length: 13
cdr3_aa: CATSFHGGETQYF
cdr3_nt: TGTGCCACCAGCTTCCACGGAGGGGAGACCCAGTACTTC

d_call: -
clone_size: medium-sized
j_call: TRBJ1-2
v_call: TRBV7-6
cdr3_length: 14
cdr3_aa: CASSLAVGNYGYTF
cdr3_nt: TGTGCCAGCAGCTTAGCGGTCGGAAACTATGGCTACACCTTC

d_call: -
clone_size: many
j_call: TRBJ2-5
v_call: TRBV7-9
cdr3_length: 15
cdr3_aa: CASSLGGFPRETQYF
cdr3_nt: TGTGCCAGCAGCTTAGGGGGATTTCCAAGGGAGACCCAGTACTTC